The T cell receptor (beta chain) under discussion was sequenced for a study of T cells after yellow fever vaccination. Study as a whole: Low-cell-number fractions were prepared with SMART-Seq v4 Ultra Low Input.

Findings and caveats of the study: A large majority of primary-vaccination clones showed up again after the booster (96% CD4, 85% to 90% CD8). By day 5 rather than day 15, the secondary response had peaked, though it was weaker. Only a minor proportion of clonotypes was detected across both CD4 and CD8 compartments.

Germline CDR1 reads DFQATT; CDR2 reads SNEGSKA (reference sequence). The V and J ends lost 1 base and 10 bases respectively, with 14 bases between them. There are 13 residues in the CDR3. There are a few counts of this clonotype. The antigen is unknown. TCRdb re-analysed the 5' RACE reads in MiXCR, keeping a single row per CDR3 protein. The profile shows 400,000 or so distinct CDR3 sequences, about 6.2% of them singletons. The V gene is TRBV20-1, the J gene TRBJ2-1, with D maybe TRBD1 (5 bases). Specimen: PBMCs, collected 5 days after the yellow fever booster vaccination. The receptor was isolated from a man aged 25-40 years who received the YFV17D yellow fever vaccine. The CDR3 reads CSARARLAGEQFF. CDR3 in DNA: TGCAGTGCTAGAGCAAGACTGGCAGGGGAGCAGTTCTTC.